This T cell receptor beta chain was captured in a study of blood T cell repertoires in COVID-19. Study background: Material from acute and convalescent COVID-19 was sourced from the United States, Italy and Spain. Nucleic acid was either cDNA or gDNA, and it came from T cells, B-cell-depleted T cells, or PBMCs.

Germline values: CDR1 MNHEY, CDR2 SVGAGI. The CDR3 length is 14 residues. V lost 7 bases and J 5 bases, leaving 12 bases between the germline ends. How the authors handled the data: Amplifying reference gene primers gave estimates of nucleated cell counts. Here immunoSEQ multiplex PCR was the method, and the copy in TCRdb shows in-frame clones only, minus some. V, J and clone size are those of that table, while D and trimming were read from the DNA. The sample lists more than 85,000 clones; 81% were seen once. The material sequenced was peripheral blood. The J gene is TRBJ1-6, the V gene TRBV6-5, with D hard to call. The TCR was taken from a man in his 60s with acute or convalescent COVID-19. The CDR3 sequence: CASKRRFDNSPLHF. Here the CDR3 DNA reads TGTGCCAGCAAGAGAAGATTTGATAATTCACCCCTCCACTTT.